This T cell receptor beta chain is drawn from a study of CD8+ T cells in alopecia areata. RNA extraction and reverse transcription yielded cDNA as sequencing template. This table comes from immunoSEQ multiplex PCR, and its TCRdb copy is limited to in-frame clones, with some not included. Among about 180,000 clones listed, about 53% were seen once. As to this clone: What it binds is not known.

The germline V and J ends were trimmed by 6 bases and 8 bases, with 5 bases remaining between them. CDR3 length: 10 amino acids. The germline V gene has CDR1 SNHLY and CDR2 FYNNEI. Whole-study findings and limits: Lesional tissue from the scalp (especially in alopecia totalis/universalis) showed higher clonality than normal scalp.

The treatment was: oral pan-JAK inhibitor, 5-10 mg twice daily. Here the sequenced sample was CD8+ T cells sorted from blood, taken at week 24, from a patient treated with tofacitinib. The gene calls are TRBV2 and TRBJ2-1; no definite D call. The TCR sequence derives from a human donor with alopecia areata. The CDR3 is CASSWDEQFF. CDR3 sequence (DNA): TGTGCCAGCAGCTGGGATGAGCAGTTCTTC.